This is a list of T cell receptor beta chains from one sample in a study of immune evolution from preneoplasia to lung adenocarcinoma. The assay was immunoSEQ multiplex PCR, and TCRdb's table has in-frame clones only and misses some. The sample has about 5,400 clones; roughly 80% are singletons. Sequencing was performed on FFPE adjacent normal lung tissue. These receptors all come from a person between 65 and 79 years old with lung adenocarcinoma. Each CDR3 is given with its conserved first and last residue. D genes are given only for firm matches. Some rows mark clone size as missing; the rest say once, few, many or name a class of expanded clone.

d_gene	abundance	v_gene	j_gene	CDR3nt	CDR3aa
-	few	TRBV2	TRBJ1-4	TGTGCCAGCAGGGGCTATAGTAATGAAAAACTGTTTTTT	CASRGYSNEKLFF
-	few	TRBV7-2	TRBJ2-7	TGTGCCAGCAGCATGGGACATTCCGGCTCCTACGAGCAGTACTTC	CASSMGHSGSYEQYF
-	-	TRBV15	TRBJ2-1	TGTGCCACCAGCGGATACAGGGAGTCCTACAATGAGCAGTTCTTC	CATSGYRESYNEQFF
TRBD1	-	TRBV7-9	TRBJ1-2	TGTGCCAGCAGCCAACAAGCCGGGACAGGGTTTTATGGCTACACCTTC	CASSQQAGTGFYGYTF
-	-	TRBV5-8	TRBJ1-4	TGTGCCAGCAGCGATTCGATGGACTCAACTAATGAAAAACTGTTTTTT	CASSDSMDSTNEKLFF
-	-	TRBV30	TRBJ1-3	TGTGCCTGGGACATGGGCCTCGGAAACACCATATATTTT	CAWDMGLGNTIYF
-	-	TRBV27	TRBJ2-3	TGTGCCAGCAGTTTGGGCAGGGCAGATACGCAGTATTTT	CASSLGRADTQYF
-	-	TRBV5-6	TRBJ2-5	TGTGCCAGCAGCGTTACAGGAGTTCAAGAGACCCAGTACTTC	CASSVTGVQETQYF
TRBD1	-	TRBV11-3	TRBJ2-1	TGTGCCAGCAGCCTAAAGTGGGACAGGGGTAGCTCCTACAATGAGCAGTTCTTC	CASSLKWDRGSSYNEQFF
-	few	TRBV5-6	TRBJ1-5	TGTGCCAGCAGCTTGGGGGGTGATCAGCCCCAGCATTTT	CASSLGGDQPQHF
-	once	TRBV4-3	TRBJ2-2	TGCGCCAGCAGCCAAGCTGGGAACACCGGGGAGCTGTTTTTT	CASSQAGNTGELFF
-	-	TRBV29-1	TRBJ2-7	TGCAGCGTTGACGGAGGGGGTCTAGAGCAGTACTTC	CSVDGGGLEQYF
-	-	TRBV7-2	TRBJ1-3	TGTGCCAGCAGCCAGATGCCGGGCCGCTCTGGAAACACCATATATTTT	CASSQMPGRSGNTIYF
TRBD2	-	TRBV10-3	TRBJ2-3	TGTGCCATCAGTGAGTCTATGCGGGGGGGCCCGTTGACAGATACGCAGTATTTT	CAISESMRGGPLTDTQYF
-	-	TRBV5-1	TRBJ2-7	TGCGCCAGCAGCTTGGAAACTCCCCACGAGCAGTACTTC	CASSLETPHEQYF
-	-	TRBV7-9	TRBJ2-3	TGTGCCAGCCGGAAGGGGTCAAGCACAGATACGCAGTATTTT	CASRKGSSTDTQYF
-	-	TRBV15	TRBJ2-1	TGTGCCACCAGCAGAGATAAAGGGTACGAGCAGTTCTTC	CATSRDKGYEQFF
-	-	TRBV30	TRBJ1-5	TGTGCCTGGAGTGTAGGGGCTTCCTATCAGCCCCAGCATTTT	CAWSVGASYQPQHF
-	-	TRBV19	TRBJ2-7	TGTGCCAGTAATATAGCCGGAGGGGGCCGTTACTACGAGCAGTACTTC	CASNIAGGGRYYEQYF
TRBD1	-	TRBV28	TRBJ2-7	TGTGCCAGCAGTCGCGTCGGGGACAGGTCAAACGAGCAGTACTTC	CASSRVGDRSNEQYF
-	-	TRBV6-5	TRBJ1-2	TGTGCCAGCAGTTACAGTGGGGAGGGAAGGGGCTACACCTTC	CASSYSGEGRGYTF
TRBD1	-	TRBV6-1	TRBJ2-7	TGTGCCAGCAGTGAGCCACAGGGGGTCTCCTACGAGCAGTACTTC	CASSEPQGVSYEQYF
TRBD2	-	TRBV7-3	TRBJ2-3	TGTGCCAGCAGCTATAGCGGGGGAGTAGATACGCAGTATTTT	CASSYSGGVDTQYF
-	-	TRBV29-1	TRBJ2-1	TGCAGCGCAGGGACATCCGGACTGGGCAATGAGCAGTTCTTC	CSAGTSGLGNEQFF
-	once	TRBV5-6	TRBJ2-7	TGTGCCAGCAGCAGCCAGGCGCGGAGAGGCTACGAGCAGTACTTC	CASSSQARRGYEQYF
-	few	TRBV9	TRBJ1-1	TGTGCCAGCAGCGCTGCTGGACTCCCCGGCACTGAAGCTTTCTTT	CASSAAGLPGTEAFF
-	-	TRBV5-1	TRBJ2-1	TGCGCCAGCAGCTTGGGTGCCGGGAAATCCTACAATGAGCAGTTCTTC	CASSLGAGKSYNEQFF
-	-	TRBV5-1	TRBJ2-1	TGCGCCAGCAGCTTGACCGAGGGCTCCTACAATGAGCAGTTCTTC	CASSLTEGSYNEQFF
TRBD2	-	TRBV6-6	TRBJ2-5	TGTGCCAGCAGTTATACCCCACTAGCGGGAGGGAAAGCCCAGTACTTC	CASSYTPLAGGKAQYF
TRBD1	-	TRBV7-9	TRBJ1-1	TGTGCCAGCAGCCCGGACAGGGTAGCTGAAGCTTTCTTT	CASSPDRVAEAFF
-	-	TRBV15	TRBJ2-5	TGTGCCACCAGCAGAGACGCCCTGGGGACCCAGTACTTC	CATSRDALGTQYF
TRBD1	-	TRBV7-7	TRBJ1-4	TGTGCCAGCAGCCTGGACAGGGAGGGAAAACTGTTTTTT	CASSLDREGKLFF
-	-	TRBV2	TRBJ2-5	TGTGCCAGCAGATACAGCCAAGAGACCCAGTACTTC	CASRYSQETQYF
-	-	TRBV7-2	TRBJ1-2	TGTGCCAGCAGCCCGGAGCCGTCCAATCATGGCTACACCTTC	CASSPEPSNHGYTF
TRBD2	few	TRBV5-1	TRBJ2-3	TGCGCCAGCAGCTTGGTAACTAGCGGTTTAGGAGATACGCAGTATTTT	CASSLVTSGLGDTQYF
-	-	TRBV2	TRBJ2-2	TGTGCCAGCACGACAGGCATGACCGGGGAGCTGTTTTTT	CASTTGMTGELFF
-	-	TRBV5-4	TRBJ1-5	TGTGCCAGCAGCTTAGGGGGATCGAATCAGCCCCAGCATTTT	CASSLGGSNQPQHF
-	few	TRBV25-1	TRBJ1-1	TGTGCCAGCAGTGAAAGTAGGTTCACTGAAGCTTTCTTT	CASSESRFTEAFF
TRBD2	-	TRBV7-2	TRBJ2-3	TGTGCCAGCAGCCCTCGGACTAGCGGGGCTAGCACAGATACGCAGTATTTT	CASSPRTSGASTDTQYF
-	few	TRBV5-1	TRBJ2-3	TGCGCCAGCAGGGAGCGGACTAGCACAGATACGCAGTATTTT	CASRERTSTDTQYF
-	-	TRBV7-9	TRBJ2-7	TGTGCCAGCAGCTTAGTAGCGGCCTTGTCCTACGAGCAGTACTTC	CASSLVAALSYEQYF
TRBD1	-	TRBV5-1	TRBJ1-2	TGCGCCAGCAGACTGACAGGGCGTGCCAACTATGGCTACACCTTC	CASRLTGRANYGYTF
TRBD1	-	TRBV7-2	TRBJ1-2	TGTGCCAGCAGCTTACCACAGGGGGCTCGTGGCTACACCTTC	CASSLPQGARGYTF
TRBD2	-	TRBV5-1	TRBJ2-5	TGCGCCAGCTCCGGGGGGGCCGGGCAAGAGACCCAGTACTTC	CASSGGAGQETQYF
TRBD2	-	TRBV5-8	TRBJ2-5	TGTGCCAGCAGCTCGGGGACTAGCGGGAGGGAAGAGACCCAGTACTTC	CASSSGTSGREETQYF
-	-	TRBV19	TRBJ2-6	TGTGCCAGTAGTGACTTCGGGGCTGGGGCCAACGTCCTGACTTTC	CASSDFGAGANVLTF
-	-	TRBV28	TRBJ1-4	TGTGCCAGCAGTTTATGGGCGGAACAGGGAACCAAAAATGAAAAACTGTTTTTT	CASSLWAEQGTKNEKLFF
-	once	TRBV6-6	TRBJ2-5	TGTGCCAGCAGTTCCACAAATTCGGTAGTTGGAGAGACCCAGTACTTC	CASSSTNSVVGETQYF
-	-	TRBV13	TRBJ2-3	TGTGCCAGCAGCCCTAAAGGGGTCCCAGATACGCAGTATTTT	CASSPKGVPDTQYF
TRBD1	once	TRBV2	TRBJ1-1	TGTGCCAGCAGGGACAGGGAGAACACTGAAGCTTTCTTT	CASRDRENTEAFF
-	-	TRBV1	TRBJ1-2	TGCACCAGCAGCCCCTCAGCGAGGGGCGACCTCCTCGGATCCTATGGCTACACCTTC	CTSSPSARGDLLGSYGYTF
-	once	TRBV30	TRBJ1-2	TGTGCCTGGAGTAGACCCTTATTCGGCTACACCTTC	CAWSRPLFGYTF
TRBD1	-	TRBV4-1	TRBJ2-7	TGCGCCAGCAGCCAAGATCGGGGCAGGGGGTGGGAGCAGTACTTC	CASSQDRGRGWEQYF
-	few	TRBV18	TRBJ2-7	TGTGCCAGCTCACCCCGACAGAGAACCTACGAGCAGTACTTC	CASSPRQRTYEQYF
-	-	TRBV30	TRBJ2-2	TGTGCCTGGAGCTTAGGGCAGGGGAAGCTGTTTTTT	CAWSLGQGKLFF
TRBD1	-	TRBV5-6	TRBJ2-4	TGTGCCAGCACCCGGGGGACAGGGGGCCTAAACATTCAGTACTTC	CASTRGTGGLNIQYF
-	-	TRBV11-1	TRBJ1-4	TGTGCCAGCAGCTTCTTCGGGGGCCTTAATGAAAAACTGTTTTTT	CASSFFGGLNEKLFF
-	-	TRBV10-2	TRBJ2-1	TGCGCCAGCAATAAAATCATGTTTAGCGGTAGCTCCTACAATGAGCAGTTCTTC	CASNKIMFSGSSYNEQFF
-	-	TRBV9	TRBJ1-2	TGTGCCAGCAGTCACCGTCAGGGTATCGACTATGGCTACACCTTC	CASSHRQGIDYGYTF